This TCR beta chain stems from a study of post-analysis software for immune sequencing data. The wider study: The study covered relapsing-remitting, secondary progressive and progressive-relapsing courses of multiple sclerosis.

Prepared libraries of TCR beta cDNA carried unique molecular identifiers. Some 500,000 cDNA molecules were obtained per 1 to 10 million input T cells. TCRdb ran MiXCR on the PCR reads and lists one entry per CDR3 protein. This sample has hundreds of thousands of distinct CDR3 sequences, with approximately 60% found just once. Findings and limits, study-wide: Roughly five TRBV segments, including TRBV5-6, TRBV5-1 and TRBV20-1, were more frequent in patients than controls.

The V end lost 6 bases, the J end lost 3 bases, and 8 bases lay between the germline ends. The CDR3 loop spans 12 amino acids. Germline CDR1 and CDR2: MGHDK and SYGVNS. In regard to this clonotype: Antigen: not known.

The sample taken for sequencing was blood. The chain couples TRBV25-1 to TRBJ1-1; D not resolved. The clonotype originates from a girl aged 2 to 9 with multiple sclerosis. The CDR3 loop is CASRGGYTEAFF. The CDR3 DNA is TGTGCCAGCAGAGGTGGGTACACTGAAGCTTTCTTT.